The present T cell receptor (beta chain) was sequenced within a study of CD8+ T cells in alopecia areata. This clone was counted only a few times. The V and J ends lost 6 bases and 9 bases respectively, with 10 bases between them. The CDR3 consists of 11 residues. CDR1 is LNHDA and CDR2 is SQIVND in the germline V gene (reference sequence). Reverse transcription of extracted RNA yielded cDNA, which provided the sequencing template. Clones were read by immunoSEQ multiplex PCR, and TCRdb kept only the in-frame ones, dropping some. This table holds more than 150,000 clones, 59% found once. This clonotype originated in a human donor with alopecia areata. The chain joins TRBV19 to TRBJ2-3; D may be TRBD1 or TRBD2 (5 bases each). This material consisted of CD4+ T cells sorted from blood, taken at week 0. For the CDR3, the DNA is TGTGCCAGTAGGGGGGAGTTCACGCAGTATTTT. It is translated as CASRGEFTQYF.